This T cell receptor (beta chain) was sequenced for a study of blood T cells in healthy people across ages (dated by TCRdb to about 2015). Study-wide context: Template switching captured roughly one uniquely barcoded TCR beta cDNA molecule per two T cells in model experiments. To track age-related changes in TCR beta repertoire diversity, the study relied on deep sequencing normalized with unique cDNA molecular identifiers. The donors were divided into four age groups: young (average around 17 years), middle-aged (roughly 40), aged (roughly 60) and long-lived (around 80). Donors of different ages were randomly distributed across sequencing lanes to avoid experimental bias. Two additional independent replicas of 1 million unique cDNA reads from the same blood draw were analyzed for two donors (one aged 18 to 29 and one aged 80 or older). General conclusions and limits of the study: A strong correlation was found between observed TCR beta diversity and the percentage of naive T cells measured by flow cytometry. Because profiling used bulk unsorted PBMCs, naive and antigen-experienced compartments could not be compared conclusively. Estimates of total diversity from one million sequenced T cells were regarded as lower bounds and underestimates. Because the CMV infection status of the donors was unknown, age-related changes in expanded clonotypes may potentially have been confounded. Compared with the aged group, the long-lived group had more naive CD4+ T cells, fewer expanded clones and increased TCR diversity, a pattern suggesting age selection. Observed TCR beta diversity per million T cells fell roughly linearly with age, and a significant reduction was already apparent by age around 40.

Measured from the cysteine to the phenylalanine, the CDR3 is 14 residues long. Of the read, only the CDR3 DNA is kept; its 42 bases are in frame from base 1. Reading the germline V gene gives CDR1 MDHEN and CDR2 SYDVKM. With respect to this clonotype: What antigen it recognizes has not been identified. A much larger clone differs by one base, so this may be a read error.

The donors were 40 or so Caucasian individuals from Russia, aged roughly 6 to 100 years, who were systemically healthy. Each donor gave 8 to 10 milliliters of peripheral blood, drawn into EDTA-treated Vacutainer tubes. Ficoll-Paque density-gradient centrifugation was used to isolate PBMCs, with at least 7 million per sample. Trizol reagent was used to extract total RNA from the PBMCs, yielding at least 6 micrograms per sample. Naive CD45RAhigh/CD27high T cell percentages were measured by flow cytometry on a PBMC aliquot from every donor. The library was produced with 5' RACE. Sequencing used an Illumina HiSeq 2500. A second about 6 to 11 cycle PCR used a sample-barcoded 5' primer and a J-beta primer mix. Each TCR beta cDNA molecule received a unique molecular identifier from a template-switch 5' adaptor carrying 12 random nucleotides. At least 3 million CDR3-containing paired-end reads were obtained from each sample. The Mint cDNA synthesis kit, primed by a TRBC-specific oligonucleotide, was used to synthesize first-strand cDNA from all RNA. Following uracil-DNA glycosylase treatment, all cDNA underwent a first 18-cycle PCR with the universal primers M1SS and BC2_uni_R. On the authors' methods: For normalization, 1 million high-quality reads were randomly selected from each sample, with every read carrying a distinct molecular identifier. Instead of being binned into consensus sequences, reads that shared molecular identifiers were thrown out. MiTCR, run with a Q25 quality threshold and the strictest error-elimination algorithm, handled CDR3 identification, clonotype clustering and error correction. A nonparametric unseen species model with Euler transformation was used to estimate a lower bound on total TCR beta diversity. The public sequencing data were trimmed at Q25 with fastp and processed into clonotypes with MiXCR by TCRdb, which kept only in-frame beta chains. Entries are consolidated by CDR3 protein sequence, retaining the most common genes and DNA. Here the V and J calls rest on TCRdb's processing, not on the authors' analysis. The sample contains 870,000 or so distinct CDR3 sequences, about 28% of them found a single time. Clones ranked in the top ten supply roughly 17% of the sample.

Input material: blood. This TCR was sampled from a woman of 80 years or more in good health. The chain is assembled from TRBV28 and TRBJ2-6; perhaps TRBD2 is the D gene, with 6 bases matching. CDR3 protein: CASSGGSGANVPTF. The DNA sequence reads TGTGCCAGCAGCGGAGGGTCTGGGGCCAACGTCCCGACTTTC.